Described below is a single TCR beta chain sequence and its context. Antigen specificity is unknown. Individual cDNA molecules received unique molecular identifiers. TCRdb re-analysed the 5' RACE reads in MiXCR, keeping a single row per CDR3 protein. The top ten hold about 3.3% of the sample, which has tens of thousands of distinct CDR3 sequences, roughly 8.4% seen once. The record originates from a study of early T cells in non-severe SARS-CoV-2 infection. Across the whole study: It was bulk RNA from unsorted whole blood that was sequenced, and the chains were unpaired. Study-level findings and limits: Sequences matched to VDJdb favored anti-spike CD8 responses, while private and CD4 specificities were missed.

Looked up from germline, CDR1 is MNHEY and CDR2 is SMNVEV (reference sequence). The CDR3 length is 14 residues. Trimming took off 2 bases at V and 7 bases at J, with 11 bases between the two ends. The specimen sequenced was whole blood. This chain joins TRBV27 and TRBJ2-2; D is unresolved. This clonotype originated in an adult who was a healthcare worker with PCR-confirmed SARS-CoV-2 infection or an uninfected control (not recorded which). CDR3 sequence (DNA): TGTGCCAGCAGTTTAAGATGGGGTGGCGGGGAGCTGTTTTTT. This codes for CASSLRWGGGELFF.